These T cell receptor beta chains were read from a single sample in a study of tumor-infiltrating lymphocytes in glioblastoma multiforme. TCRdb re-called the multiplex PCR reads through MiXCR, storing one row per CDR3 protein. The table has 8,500 to 10,000 distinct CDR3 sequences, roughly 66% seen once. Sequencing was performed on brain tumor tissue. These receptor sequences come from a male donor with glioblastoma. CDR3s include the opening cysteine and the closing phenylalanine or tryptophan. The D gene is left open where the match is weak. Clone size is shown for a subset of rows, as once, few, many or a class of expanded clone.

size	V	J	D	CDR3	DNA
-	TRBV10-3	TRBJ1-2	-	CATSRYRTDSFYGYTF	TGTGCCACCTCGCGATATAGGACAGATTCATTCTATGGCTACACCTTC
once	TRBV10-3	TRBJ2-1	TRBD1	CAIRSGTGAYNEQFF	TGTGCCATCAGGAGCGGGACAGGGGCCTACAATGAGCAGTTCTTC
few	TRBV12-3/TRBV12-4	TRBJ2-2	-	CASSLRQTTGELFF	TGTGCCAGCAGTTTAAGACAGACGACCGGGGAGCTGTTTTTT
-	TRBV10-3	TRBJ1-2	TRBD1	CAISGPTPQGEYGYTF	TGTGCCATCAGTGGCCCCACCCCACAGGGGGAATATGGCTACACCTTC
-	TRBV11-2	TRBJ2-7	TRBD1	CASSPGGYEQYF	TGTGCCAGCAGCCCAGGGGGATACGAGCAGTACTTC
-	TRBV11-2	TRBJ1-1	-	CASSLGLNTEAFF	TGTGCCAGCAGCTTAGGACTGAACACTGAAGCTTTCTTT
-	TRBV11-2	TRBJ2-2	-	CASTPSFGQGLVVNTGELFF	TGTGCCAGCACCCCTTCGTTCGGCCAAGGGCTAGTGGTAAACACCGGGGAGCTGTTTTTT
-	TRBV20-1	TRBJ2-7	-	CSASIFGSMAVEQYF	TGCAGTGCTAGCATATTCGGGAGTATGGCCGTCGAGCAGTACTTC
many	TRBV9	TRBJ2-7	TRBD1	CASSVDPGGYEQYF	TGTGCCAGCAGCGTAGACCCAGGGGGCTACGAGCAGTACTTC
-	TRBV20-1	TRBJ2-7	TRBD2	CSASGHSTSYNQYF	TGTAGTGCTAGCGGACACTCAACCTCCTACAATCAGTACTTC
-	TRBV14	TRBJ2-7	-	CAGSQGSGSEQYF	TGTGCCGGCAGCCAAGGCTCAGGGAGTGAGCAGTACTTC
-	TRBV4-1	TRBJ1-2	TRBD1	CASSRGGTGATYGYTF	TGCGCCAGCAGCCGAGGTGGGACAGGGGCTACCTATGGCTACACCTTC
once	TRBV4-2	TRBJ2-5	-	CASSQDQGTLGTQCF	TGTGCCAGCAGCCAAGATCAGGGGACCTTAGGGACCCAGTGCTTC
few	TRBV28	TRBJ2-1	TRBD1	CASSTPGTGNNEQFF	TGTGCCAGCAGTACACCCGGGACAGGGAACAATGAGCAGTTCTTC
-	TRBV2	TRBJ2-1	-	CASSDPEGNEQFF	TGTGCCAGCAGCGACCCCGAGGGTAATGAGCAGTTCTTC
large	TRBV29-1	TRBJ2-1	TRBD1	CSARGGQGLRQFF	TGCAGCGCCCGGGGGGGACAGGGGTTACGGCAGTTCTTC